A single TCR beta chain is shown here with its context. Its antigen is undetermined. These data belong to a study of vaccination effects on CD4 cells after COVID-19. Within the ViraFEST assay, antigen-specific CD4+ T cells underwent expansion with viral peptide pools prior to sequencing. Between days 9 and 11 of culture, CD4+ T cells were separated out. Neither prior SARS-CoV-2 infection nor positive nucleocapsid antibodies were present in the vaccine recipients. The CDR3 runs 14 residues. CDR1 is SQVTM and CDR2 is ANQGSEA in the germline V gene. V was trimmed by 6 bases and J by 4 bases, leaving 18 bases between them. This table comes from immunoSEQ multiplex PCR, and its TCRdb copy is limited to in-frame clones, with some not included. The sample lists roughly 41,000 clones; 66% were seen once.

The sequence was obtained from a human donor who received a COVID-19 vaccine. V usage is TRBV29-1 and J usage is TRBJ2-5, with D perhaps TRBD2 (5 bases). This specimen was CD4+ T cells from PBMCs cultured with HCoV-OC43 spike peptides, taken before COVID-19 vaccination. Documented subset: HCoV-OC43 spike overlapping peptide pool stimulation. DNA for the CDR3: TGCAGCGTCTTCGTACGGGGTCCGGGAGAGACCCAGTACTTC. This codes for CSVFVRGPGETQYF. Looking up the rest from reference TRBV29-1 and TRBJ2-5 gives the full variable domain: SAVISQKPSRDICQRGTSLTIQCQVDSQVTMMFWYRQQPGQSLTLIATANQGSEATYESGFVIDKFPISRPNLTFSTLTVSNMSPEDSSIYLCSVFVRGPGETQYFGPGTRLLVL.